The 23 T cell receptor beta chains below were found in one sample sequenced in a study of beta chain features in type 1 diabetes. Investigators reverse transcribed all isolated RNA, so they sequenced expressed TCRB transcripts. Method: immunoSEQ multiplex PCR; TCRdb's copy keeps in-frame clones and lacks some. The table has around 44,000 clones, roughly 50% seen once; the top ten hold 0.25%. The sequenced sample consisted of stem cell memory CD4+ T cells from blood. The receptors were sampled from a woman in her thirties in good health.

The chain uses TRBV29-1 and TRBJ2-7, with TRBD2 identical over 13 bases. The CDR3 covers 16 residues. Trimming at V came to 3 bases and at J to 3 bases, leaving 8 bases not matched to a gene. Germline V gives CDR1 SQVTM, CDR2 ANQGSEA. The CDR3: CSVEGLGTSGNYEQYF. In DNA form, the CDR3 reads TGCAGCGTTGAGGGACTGGGGACTAGCGGGAACTACGAGCAGTACTTC.

This clone has only a few counts. This chain uses TRBV30 with TRBJ2-1; D uncertain. This CDR3 is built from 12 residues. V lost 2 bases and J 3 bases, leaving 5 bases between the germline ends. CDR1 and CDR2 from the germline V gene are GTSNPN and SVGIG (reference sequence). The CDR3 loop is CAWSPDYNEQFF. The CDR3, as DNA: TGTGCCTGGAGTCCAGACTACAATGAGCAGTTCTTC.

This clone came up once. The chain uses TRBV5-1 and TRBJ1-5; D possibly corresponds to TRBD1 (6 bases). V dropped 4 bases and J dropped 2 bases, with 16 bases sitting between them. Germline V gene lookup returns CDR1 SGHRS and CDR2 YFSETQ. This CDR3 is built from 16 residues. The CDR3 nucleotides read TGCGCCAGCAGCGCCCTAGGGGGAGAGGGCAATCAGCCCCAGCATTTT. Its translation: CASSALGGEGNQPQHF.

This chain uses TRBV4-2 with TRBJ2-1; weak D call: TRBD2 (6 bases). The germline V and J ends were trimmed by 2 bases and 5 bases, with 16 bases remaining between them. The CDR3 runs to 16 residues. Germline V lookup: CDR1 LGHNA, CDR2 YNFKEQ. Here the CDR3 DNA reads TGTGCCAGCAGCCAACATACTAGAGGAGGGAACAATGAGCAGTTCTTC. This translates into CASSQHTRGGNNEQFF.

This clone was observed a single time. V usage is TRBV18 and J usage is TRBJ1-4; the D gene is possibly TRBD1 (6 bases). The germline V gene has CDR1 KGHSH and CDR2 LQKENI. The V end was cut by 5 bases, the J end by 4 bases, with 11 bases between. The CDR3 loop spans 14 amino acids. Here the CDR3 DNA reads TGTGCCAGCTCAGAGGGACAACGTAATGAAAAACTGTTTTTT. Its translation is CASSEGQRNEKLFF.

The sample holds a few counts of this clone. This chain connects TRBV11-1 to TRBJ2-3; D ambiguous. This CDR3 has 14 residues. The germline V gene has CDR1 SGHAT and CDR2 FQDESV (reference sequence). V lost 1 base to trimming and J lost 3 bases, with 8 bases between them. DNA of the CDR3: TGTGCCAGCAGCTTAGTTGGCGGAACAGATACGCAGTATTTT. Translating it yields CASSLVGGTDTQYF.

The rearrangement uses TRBV9 and TRBJ1-2; 7 nucleotides align to TRBD1. Looked up from germline, CDR1 is SGDLS and CDR2 is YYNGEE. This CDR3 spans 15 amino acids. V was clipped by 3 bases and J by 4 bases; unmatched bases: 9. CDR3 nucleotide sequence: TGTGCCAGCAGCGATTTGAGGACAGGCTTCTATGGCTACACCTTC. It is translated as CASSDLRTGFYGYTF.

This clone has only a few counts. V usage is TRBV11-2 and J usage is TRBJ2-5; 10 positions match TRBD1. CDR1 is SGHAT and CDR2 is FQNNGV in the germline V gene. This CDR3 has 16 residues. Trimming at V came to 2 bases and at J to 6 bases, leaving 9 bases not matched to a gene. CDR3 region: CASSLLQGTGVKTQYF. The CDR3 nucleotides are TGTGCCAGCAGCTTATTACAAGGGACAGGGGTAAAGACCCAGTACTTC.

This clone was seen a few times. The chain is built from TRBV7-8 and TRBJ2-2; 7 bases are a match to TRBD1. The germline gives CDR1 SGHVS, CDR2 FQNEAQ. V lost 4 bases to trimming and J lost 3 bases; unmatched junction nucleotides: 5. The CDR3 loop spans 15 amino acids. CDR3 residues: CASSSRGTHTGELFF. In nucleotides, the CDR3 is TGTGCCAGCAGCTCCAGGGGGACCCACACCGGGGAGCTGTTTTTT.

This clone has just a few counts. The CDR3 here is CASSHVDQPQHF. The CDR3 DNA sequence: TGTGCCAGCAGCCATGTAGATCAGCCCCAGCATTTT. The chain is built from TRBV7-9 and TRBJ1-5; D uncertain. The CDR3 totals 12 residues. Trimming left V 5 bases short and J 5 bases short, with 7 bases between. Germline loops: CDR1 SEHNR, CDR2 FQNEAQ (reference sequence).

This clone turned up a few times. The gene calls are TRBV19 and TRBJ2-1; D might be TRBD1 (5 bases). Germline CDR1 LNHDA, CDR2 SQIVND (reference sequence). The length of the CDR3 is 11 residues. V lost 6 bases and J 10 bases, leaving 10 bases between the germline ends. CDR3 nucleotide sequence: TGTGCCAGTAGCCCAGGGTTGGAGCAGTTCTTC. It specifies CASSPGLEQFF.

The V and J genes are TRBV7-2 and TRBJ2-3, with TRBD1 as a possible D gene (7 bases). The ends were cut back, 5 bases at V and 4 bases at J, with 22 bases in the middle. Germline assignment: CDR1 SGHTA and CDR2 FQGNSA. The CDR3 consists of 17 residues. The CDR3 region is CASSPIPDRRRADTQYF. The CDR3 DNA follows: TGTGCCAGCAGCCCCATCCCGGACAGGAGGAGGGCAGATACGCAGTATTTT.

V gene TRBV5-1 combines with J gene TRBJ2-1; 8 bases fit TRBD2. Germline CDR1 SGHRS, CDR2 YFSETQ. Trimming at V came to 4 bases and at J to 0 bases, leaving 18 bases not matched to a gene. CDR3 length: 20 residues. The CDR3 sequence is CASSVRVRLKTSDSYNEQFF. The CDR3 nucleotides are TGCGCCAGCAGCGTAAGAGTCCGGCTAAAGACTAGCGACTCCTACAATGAGCAGTTCTTC.

This clone has just a few counts. V and J are TRBV7-9 and TRBJ2-5; D is ambiguous. The DNA end lines up better with TRBJ2-7; the J call may be wrong. The CDR3 totals 11 residues. Germline CDR1 SEHNR, CDR2 FQNEAQ (reference sequence). CDR3 in amino acids: CASSLVYEQYF. The DNA of the CDR3 is TGTGCCAGCAGCTTAGTCTACGAGCAGTACTTC.

This clone was found once. This chain connects TRBV7-6 to TRBJ2-5; D might be TRBD2 (6 bases). Matching the DNA end better, TRBJ2-7 makes the J call doubtful. The CDR3 has 15 residues. The germline V gene encodes CDR1 SGHVS and CDR2 FNYEAQ. CDR3 nucleotides: TGTGCCAGCAGCCAGTTTGGGGAGGCGGTATACGAGCAGTACTTC. This codes for CASSQFGEAVYEQYF.

This clone was detected only once. The CDR3 protein is CASKGIWGTDTQYF. The CDR3 nucleotides read TGTGCCAGCAAGGGGATTTGGGGCACAGATACGCAGTATTTT. This chain links TRBV6-5 with TRBJ2-3, with D perhaps matching TRBD1 (5 bases). The CDR3 spans 14 residues. V shed 7 bases and J shed 1 base, with 12 bases lying between them. The germline V gene encodes CDR1 MNHEY and CDR2 SVGAGI.

V gene TRBV7-2 combines with J gene TRBJ2-2; 10 bases fit TRBD2. The CDR3 is made up of 16 amino acids. J lost 1 base, V lost 4 bases, and 3 bases had no gene match. CDR1 is SGHTA, CDR2 FQGNSA, per germline. In nucleotides, the CDR3 is TGTGCCAGCAGCTCCCGACTAGCGGGGAACACCGGGGAGCTGTTTTTT. Translating it yields CASSSRLAGNTGELFF.

This sequence joins TRBV19 and TRBJ1-5, with D perhaps matching TRBD1 (5 bases). From germline, CDR1 is LNHDA and CDR2 SQIVND (reference sequence). V shed 6 bases and J shed 3 bases, with 9 bases lying between them. The CDR3 is 13 residues long. The CDR3 spells CASSQGLNQPQHF. DNA of the CDR3: TGTGCCAGTAGCCAGGGTCTCAATCAGCCCCAGCATTTT.

The chain uses TRBV18 and TRBJ2-7; D gene ambiguous. Germline CDR1 and CDR2: KGHSH and LQKENI. V lost 4 bases and J lost 1, with 8 bases in between. This CDR3 comprises 13 residues. The CDR3 region has the DNA TGTGCCAGCTCACTCACAGATTCCTACGAGCAGTACTTC. It translates to CASSLTDSYEQYF.

This chain connects TRBV5-1 to TRBJ2-1, with D possibly being TRBD1 (5 bases). The germline gives CDR1 SGHRS, CDR2 YFSETQ. CDR3 length: 16 amino acids. Trimming pared 0 bases from V and 4 bases from J, leaving 14 bases between. CDR3 sequence: CASSLDVGLRYNEQFF. As DNA, the CDR3 is TGCGCCAGCAGCTTGGATGTGGGGCTCAGATACAATGAGCAGTTCTTC.

The V call is TRBV9, the J call TRBJ1-3; TRBD1 matches 7 bases. Looked up from germline, CDR1 is SGDLS and CDR2 is YYNGEE. This CDR3 region has 16 residues. The J segment lost 4 bases and the V segment lost 3 bases, leaving 10 bases of the junction unmatched. Written as DNA, the CDR3 is TGTGCCAGCAGCGCCGCAGGGACAGTGAAAGGAAACACCATATATTTT. It translates to CASSAAGTVKGNTIYF. The full variable domain, completed using reference TRBV9 and TRBJ1-3, is DSGVTQTPKHLITATGQRVTLRCSPRSGDLSVYWYQQSLDQGLQFLIQYYNGEERAKGNILERFSAQQFPDLHSELNLSSLELGDSALYFCASSAAGTVKGNTIYFGEGSWLTVV.

The rearrangement joins TRBV30 to TRBJ1-4; 8 positions agree with TRBD1. Germline V gene lookup returns CDR1 GTSNPN and CDR2 SVGIG (reference sequence). The V and J ends lost 5 bases and 1 base, in that order; junction bases with no gene match: 0. The CDR3 loop spans 13 amino acids. CDR3 nucleotide sequence: TGTGCCTGGGACAGGGGAACTAATGAAAAACTGTTTTTT. This codes for CAWDRGTNEKLFF.

This rearrangement joins TRBV5-1 to TRBJ2-3, with 9 positions matching TRBD2. With V trimmed by 4 bases and J by 0 bases, 6 bases remained unmatched. Germline V gene data show CDR1 as SGHRS and CDR2 as YFSETQ. The CDR3 runs 16 residues. The CDR3 nucleotides read TGCGCCAGCAGCACCGGGACTAGCTATAGCACAGATACGCAGTATTTT. This gives the protein CASSTGTSYSTDTQYF.